The clone carrying this TCR beta chain appeared a few times. Specified time point: patch test 3, about 24 weeks after DPC sensitization. As for treatment: therapeutic diphenylcyclopropenone sensitization with weekly scalp DPC. This CDR3 has 14 residues. The germline V gene encodes CDR1 SGHTA and CDR2 FQGNSA. V was clipped by 1 base and J by 7 bases, with 11 bases between them. The data originate from a study of human T cells and chemical hapten exposure. Overall study context: Minor volume differences among pooled libraries chiefly drove per-sample TCR yield variation.

TCRdb recomputed calls from the RACE reads with MiXCR, one row per CDR3 protein. The sample consists of about 84,000 distinct CDR3 sequences, approximately 10% of them appearing once. The sequence was collected from a woman between 45 and 60 years old with alopecia areata. Some clones in this sample may be carry-over from other donors' samples. This material consisted of whole blood, taken in connection with sensitization to the hapten diphenylcyclopropenone (DPC). The chain uses TRBV7-2 and TRBJ2-1; D is unclear. The CDR3: CASSLGGFLNEQFF. CDR3 sequence (DNA): TGTGCCAGCAGCTTAGGGGGTTTCTTGAATGAGCAGTTCTTC. The full variable domain, with the rest looked up from reference TRBV7-2 and TRBJ2-1, is GAGVSQSPSNKVTEKGKDVELRCDPISGHTALYWYRQSLGQGLEFLIYFQGNSAPDKSGLPSDRFSAERTGGSVSTLTIQRTQQEDSAVYLCASSLGGFLNEQFFGPGTRLTVL.